This TCR beta chain appears in the sequencing data of a study of CD8+CD57+ T cells in acquired aplastic anemia. Whole-study findings and limits: Patients and controls had in common 25 to 30 CD8+ CDR3 sequences.

Germline values: CDR1 SGHTA, CDR2 FQGNSA. The CDR3 is made up of 13 amino acids. V was clipped by 1 base and J by 10 bases, with 13 bases between them. Notes on this clonotype: Its antigen is not identified.

The template used for profiling TCR beta VDJ and CDR3 was genomic DNA. TCRdb ran MiXCR on the reads and lists one entry per CDR3 protein. The sample gives some 200,000 distinct CDR3 sequences, less than 75% of which show up once; 58% is in the top ten. Flow cytometry had shown expanded CD8+CD57+ cells in the patients chosen for sequencing. Patients had undergone no therapy by the time their blood was sampled. The receptor comes from a human donor with aplastic anemia. J is TRBJ1-1 and V is TRBV7-2, with D hard to call. The specimen was sorted CD4+, CD8+, or CD8+CD57+ T cells (not recorded which) from PBMCs. CDR3 coding DNA: TGTGCCAGCAGCTTAGGAACAGCTGTTTCAGCTTTCTTT. It yields the protein CASSLGTAVSAFF.